These 7 T cell receptor beta chains share one sample of origin, sequenced in a study of cytomegalovirus exposure and HLA in healthy donors. Primers: 60 Vbeta forward and 13 Jbeta reverse. Produced via immunoSEQ multiplex PCR; TCRdb's table is partial and in-frame only. The sample gives about 270,000 clones, around 65% of which show up once; under 3% is in the top ten. The sample comprised PBMCs. Receptor source: a female donor in good health and CMV-seronegative.

With respect to this clone: A junction end diverges from the germline sequence, so it may reflect a read error. The chain uses TRBV30 and TRBJ2-1; tentative D call: TRBD2 (6 bases). The CDR3 consists of 12 residues. Germline CDR1 GTSNPN, CDR2 SVGIG (reference sequence). CDR3 residues: CAWAQDYDEQFF. CDR3 nucleotides: TGTGCCTGGGCCCAGGACTACGATGAGCAGTTCTTC.

J is TRBJ2-3 and V is TRBV5-1; 13 nucleotides match TRBD2. The CDR3 is 15 residues long. The ends lost 4 bases at V and 3 bases at J; junction bases unmatched: 2. Germline values: CDR1 SGHRS, CDR2 YFSETQ. CDR3 nucleotides: TGCGCCAGCAGCCCGGGACTAGCGGGAACAGATACGCAGTATTTT. Its translation is CASSPGLAGTDTQYF.

The J gene is TRBJ2-5, the V gene TRBV5-6, with TRBD2 matching 8 bases. The CDR3 consists of 14 residues. V shed 0 bases and J 5 bases; nucleotides not matched to a gene: 3. Germline CDR1 is SGHDT and CDR2 is YYEEEE. CDR3 sequence: CASSLGRGRETQYF. CDR3 DNA sequence: TGTGCCAGCAGCTTGGGGCGCGGGAGGGAGACCCAGTACTTC.

This clone showed up just a few times. The chain links TRBV30 to TRBJ2-3; 7 nucleotides agree with TRBD2. This CDR3 region has 16 residues. The J segment lost 2 bases and the V segment lost 4 bases, leaving 12 bases of the junction unmatched. Per the germline V gene, CDR1 is GTSNPN and CDR2 is SVGIG (reference sequence). The CDR3, as DNA: TGTGCCTGGACCAACTCGCGGGAGAAGGACACAGATACGCAGTATTTT. Its protein is CAWTNSREKDTDTQYF. Full variable domain (outside the CDR3, taken from reference TRBV30 and TRBJ2-3): SQTIHQWPATLVQPVGSPLSLECTVEGTSNPNLYWYRQAAGRGLQLLFYSVGIGQISSEVPQNLSASRPQDRQFILSSKKLLLSDSGFYLCAWTNSREKDTDTQYFGPGTRLTVL.

This chain connects TRBV6-5 to TRBJ2-3; 11 bases are shared with TRBD2. CDR3 size: 16 residues. Looked up from germline, CDR1 is MNHEY and CDR2 is SVGAGI. V shed 2 bases, J shed 2 bases, and the junction held 3 bases outside the gene matches. In DNA form, the CDR3 reads TGTGCCAGCAGTTACGGACTAGCGGGCTCCACAGATACGCAGTATTTT. It yields the protein CASSYGLAGSTDTQYF.

About this clone itself: Other DNA sequences in this specimen translate into the identical CDR3. The chain couples TRBV7-7 to TRBJ2-2; D is unresolved. Trimming left V 5 bases short and J 8 bases short, with 12 bases between. CDR1 and CDR2 (germline): SSHAT, FNYEAQ (reference sequence). The CDR3 is 13 amino acids. CDR3 sequence (DNA): TGTGCCAGCAGCCCGGCCCGGCGGGGGGAGCTGTTTTTT. It is translated as CASSPARRGELFF.

This rearrangement joins TRBV18 to TRBJ1-3; D possibly corresponds to TRBD1 (5 bases). Germline loops: CDR1 KGHSH, CDR2 LQKENI. Trimming pared 3 bases from V and 1 base from J, leaving 13 bases between. The CDR3 contains 16 residues. The CDR3 sequence: CASSPARARSGNTIYF. The CDR3 coding sequence is TGTGCCAGCTCACCGGCCAGGGCCCGATCTGGAAACACCATATATTTT.